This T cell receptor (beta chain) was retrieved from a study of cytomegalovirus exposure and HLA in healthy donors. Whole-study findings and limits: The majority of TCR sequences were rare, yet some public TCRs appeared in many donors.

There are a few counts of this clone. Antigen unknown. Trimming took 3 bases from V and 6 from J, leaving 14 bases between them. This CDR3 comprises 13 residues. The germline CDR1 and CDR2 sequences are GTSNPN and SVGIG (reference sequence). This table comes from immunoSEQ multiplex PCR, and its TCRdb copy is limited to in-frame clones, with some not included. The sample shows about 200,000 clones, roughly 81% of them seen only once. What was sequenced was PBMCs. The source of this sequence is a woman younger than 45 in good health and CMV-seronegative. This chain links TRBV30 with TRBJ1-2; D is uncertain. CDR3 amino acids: CAWSVGGLNGYTF. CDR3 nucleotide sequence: TGTGCCTGGAGCGTCGGAGGGTTGAATGGCTACACCTTC.